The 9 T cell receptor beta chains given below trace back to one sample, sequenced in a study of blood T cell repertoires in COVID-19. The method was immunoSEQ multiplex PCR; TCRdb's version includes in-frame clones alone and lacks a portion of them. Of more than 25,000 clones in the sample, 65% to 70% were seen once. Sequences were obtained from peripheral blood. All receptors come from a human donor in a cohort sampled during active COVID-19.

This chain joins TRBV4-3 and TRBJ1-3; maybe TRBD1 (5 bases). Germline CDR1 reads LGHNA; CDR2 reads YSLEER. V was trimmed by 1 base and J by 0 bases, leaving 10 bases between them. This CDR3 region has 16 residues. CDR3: CASSQATGTSGNTIYF. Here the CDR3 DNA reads TGCGCCAGCAGCCAAGCTACAGGTACCTCTGGAAACACCATATATTTT.

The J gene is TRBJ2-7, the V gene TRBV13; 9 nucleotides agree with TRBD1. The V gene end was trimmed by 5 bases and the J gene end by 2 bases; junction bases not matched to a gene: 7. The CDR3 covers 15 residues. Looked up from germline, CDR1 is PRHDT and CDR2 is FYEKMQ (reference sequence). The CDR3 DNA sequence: TGTGCCAGCAGCCCCCAAGGACAGGGGCCCTACGAGCAGTACTTC. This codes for CASSPQGQGPYEQYF.

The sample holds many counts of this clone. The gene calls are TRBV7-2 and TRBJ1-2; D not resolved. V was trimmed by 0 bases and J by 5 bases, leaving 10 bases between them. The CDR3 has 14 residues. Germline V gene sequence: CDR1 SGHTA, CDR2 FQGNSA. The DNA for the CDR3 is TGTGCCAGCAGCTTAGCTGGCGGCAAATATGGCTACACCTTC. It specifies CASSLAGGKYGYTF.

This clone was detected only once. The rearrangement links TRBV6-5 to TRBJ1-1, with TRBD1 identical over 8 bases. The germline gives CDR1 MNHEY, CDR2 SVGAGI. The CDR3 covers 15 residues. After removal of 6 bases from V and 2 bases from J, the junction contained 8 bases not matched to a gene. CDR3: CASRTTGTGNTEAFF. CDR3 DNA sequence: TGTGCCAGCAGGACAACCGGGACAGGTAACACTGAAGCTTTCTTT.

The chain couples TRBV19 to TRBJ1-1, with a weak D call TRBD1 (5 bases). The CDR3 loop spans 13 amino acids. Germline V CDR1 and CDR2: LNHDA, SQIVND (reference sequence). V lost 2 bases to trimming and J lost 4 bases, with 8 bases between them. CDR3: CASSIMGGTEAFF. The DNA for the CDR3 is TGTGCCAGTAGTATAATGGGGGGCACTGAAGCTTTCTTT.

CDR3 region: CASSQTGVKAFF. DNA of the CDR3: TGTGCCAGCAGCCAAACAGGGGTGAAAGCTTTCTTT. V is TRBV6-5 and J is TRBJ1-1; 7 bases fit TRBD1. The germline V gene encodes CDR1 MNHEY and CDR2 SVGAGI. The CDR3 loop spans 12 amino acids. V trimming: 6 bases; J trimming: 9 bases; junction bases outside the gene matches: 7.

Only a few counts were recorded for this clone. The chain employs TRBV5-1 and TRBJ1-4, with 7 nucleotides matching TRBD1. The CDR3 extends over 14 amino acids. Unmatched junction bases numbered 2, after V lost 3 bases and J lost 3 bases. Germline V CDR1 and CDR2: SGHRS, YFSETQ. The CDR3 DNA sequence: TGCGCCAGCAGCTCCGGACAGGCTAATGAAAAACTGTTTTTT. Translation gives CASSSGQANEKLFF. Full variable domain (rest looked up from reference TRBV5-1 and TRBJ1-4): KAGVTQTPRYLIKTRGQQVTLSCSPISGHRSVSWYQQTPGQGLQFLFEYFSETQRNKGNFPGRFSGRQFSNSRSEMNVSTLELGDSALYLCASSSGQANEKLFFGSGTQLSVL.

The CDR3 reads CASSRLGQGRYRDTEAFF. In DNA, the CDR3 is TGTGCCAGCAGCCGCCTGGGGCAGGGGAGATATAGAGACACTGAAGCTTTCTTT. The chain has TRBV7-9 and TRBJ1-1; possible D gene TRBD1, 6 bases. CDR1 is SEHNR, CDR2 FQNEAQ, per germline (reference sequence). Trimming removed 5 bases from V and 3 bases from J, with 25 bases in between. The CDR3 contains 18 residues.

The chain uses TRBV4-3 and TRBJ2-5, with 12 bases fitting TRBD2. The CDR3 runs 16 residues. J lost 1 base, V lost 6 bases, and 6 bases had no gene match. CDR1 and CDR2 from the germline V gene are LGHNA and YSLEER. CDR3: CASSRLAGASQETQYF. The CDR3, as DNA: TGCGCCAGCAGTAGACTAGCGGGGGCCTCCCAAGAGACCCAGTACTTC.